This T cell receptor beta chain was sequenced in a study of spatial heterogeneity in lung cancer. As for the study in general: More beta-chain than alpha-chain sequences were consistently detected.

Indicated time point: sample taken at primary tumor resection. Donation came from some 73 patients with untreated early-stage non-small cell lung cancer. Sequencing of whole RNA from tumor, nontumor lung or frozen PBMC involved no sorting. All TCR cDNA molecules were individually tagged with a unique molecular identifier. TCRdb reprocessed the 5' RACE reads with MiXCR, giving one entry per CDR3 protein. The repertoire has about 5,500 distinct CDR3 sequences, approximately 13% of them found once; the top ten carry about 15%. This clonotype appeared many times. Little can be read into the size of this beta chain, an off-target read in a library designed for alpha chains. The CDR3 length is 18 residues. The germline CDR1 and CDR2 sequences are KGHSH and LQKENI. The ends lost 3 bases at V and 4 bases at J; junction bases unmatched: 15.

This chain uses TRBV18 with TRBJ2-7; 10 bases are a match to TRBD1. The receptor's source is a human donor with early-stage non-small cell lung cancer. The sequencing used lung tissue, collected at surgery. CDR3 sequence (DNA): TGTGCCAGCTCACCCAACTTGGTCGGGACAGGGGATTTTTACGAGCAGTACTTC. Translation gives CASSPNLVGTGDFYEQYF.